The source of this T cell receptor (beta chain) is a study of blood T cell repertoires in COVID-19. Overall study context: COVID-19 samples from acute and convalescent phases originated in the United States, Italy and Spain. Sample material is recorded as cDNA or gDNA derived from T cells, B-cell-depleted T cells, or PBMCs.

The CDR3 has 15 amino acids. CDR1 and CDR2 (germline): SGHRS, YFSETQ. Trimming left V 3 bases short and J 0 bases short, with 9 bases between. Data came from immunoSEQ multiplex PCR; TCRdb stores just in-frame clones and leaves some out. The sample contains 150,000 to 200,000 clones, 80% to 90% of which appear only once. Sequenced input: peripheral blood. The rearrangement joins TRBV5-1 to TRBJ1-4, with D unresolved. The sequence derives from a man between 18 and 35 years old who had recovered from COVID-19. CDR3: CASSYHGTTNEKLFF. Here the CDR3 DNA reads TGCGCCAGCAGCTATCACGGTACAACTAATGAAAAACTGTTTTTT.